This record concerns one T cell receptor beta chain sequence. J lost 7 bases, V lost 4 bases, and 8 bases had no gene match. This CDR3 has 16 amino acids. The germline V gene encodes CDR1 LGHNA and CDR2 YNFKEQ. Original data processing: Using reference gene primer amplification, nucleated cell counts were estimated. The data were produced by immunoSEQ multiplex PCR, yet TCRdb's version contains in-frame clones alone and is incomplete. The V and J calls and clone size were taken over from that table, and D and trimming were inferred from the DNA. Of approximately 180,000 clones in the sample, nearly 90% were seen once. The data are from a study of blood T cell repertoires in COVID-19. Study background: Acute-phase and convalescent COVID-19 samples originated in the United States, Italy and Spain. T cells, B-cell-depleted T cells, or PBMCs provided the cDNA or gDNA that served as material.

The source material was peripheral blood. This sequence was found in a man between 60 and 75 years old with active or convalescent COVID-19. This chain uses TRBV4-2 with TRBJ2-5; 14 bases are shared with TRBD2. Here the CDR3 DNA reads TGTGCCAGCAGCCCTGGACTAGCGGGGGGTGAAGGGACCCAGTACTTC. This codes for CASSPGLAGGEGTQYF.